This is a list of T cell receptor beta chains from one sample in a study of blood T cells in healthy people across ages. TCRdb reanalysed the 5' RACE reads using MiXCR and keeps one entry per CDR3 protein. The table has about 580,000 distinct CDR3 sequences, roughly 48% seen once. Sequenced material: blood. Source of these receptors: a man aged 80 or over in good health. CDR3s include the opening cysteine and the closing phenylalanine or tryptophan. The D gene is left open where the match is weak. A clone size is listed for some rows: how often the clone was seen (once, few, many), or a class if it is expanded.

-	TRBV7-2	TRBJ2-1	-	CASSLMVEPYEQFF	TGTGCCAGCAGCTTAATGGTAGAACCCTATGAGCAGTTCTTC
-	TRBV6-2/TRBV6-3	TRBJ2-1	TRBD2	CASSYNLRELYNEQFF	TGTGCCAGCAGTTACAATCTGCGGGAGCTCTACAATGAGCAGTTCTTC
few	TRBV20-1	TRBJ2-2	TRBD2	CSARTSGSTGELFF	TGCAGTGCAAGGACTAGCGGGAGTACCGGGGAGCTGTTTTTT
-	TRBV12-3/TRBV12-4	TRBJ2-1	TRBD1	CASSSGDRAWGGEQFF	TGTGCCAGCAGTTCCGGGGACAGGGCATGGGGGGGTGAGCAGTTCTTC
few	TRBV12-3/TRBV12-4	TRBJ2-3	-	CASRRRGADTQYF	TGTGCCAGCAGGAGACGAGGGGCAGATACGCAGTATTTT
few	TRBV7-2	TRBJ2-1	-	CASSLRQGPYNEQFF	TGTGCCAGCAGCTTAAGGCAGGGGCCTTACAATGAGCAGTTCTTC
-	TRBV6-6	TRBJ1-5	-	CASSDQDGQPQHF	TGTGCCAGCAGTGACCAGGACGGTCAGCCCCAGCATTTT
few	TRBV7-9	TRBJ2-4	-	CASSQGNIQYF	TGTGCCAGCAGTCAGGGGAACATTCAGTACTTC
-	TRBV6-2/TRBV6-3	TRBJ2-1	-	CVSSTAGQGTGEQFF	TGTGTCAGCAGTACCGCAGGGCAAGGAACGGGCGAGCAGTTCTTC
few	TRBV27	TRBJ2-3	-	CASSNIAPTDTQYF	TGTGCCAGCAGTAACATCGCCCCGACAGATACGCAGTATTTT
-	TRBV6-2/TRBV6-3	TRBJ2-1	-	CACQKSSYNEQFF	TGTGCCTGCCAGAAGAGCTCCTACAATGAGCAGTTCTTC
-	TRBV4-2	TRBJ1-5	-	CASSRNRDTYQPQHF	TGTGCCAGCAGCCGTAACCGGGACACATATCAGCCCCAGCATTTT
once	TRBV9	TRBJ1-4	-	CASSSGGNTNEKLFF	TGTGCCAGCAGCTCCGGGGGGAACACTAATGAAAAACTGTTTTTT
-	TRBV30	TRBJ1-4	-	CAWTPGRVAVEKLFF	TGTGCCTGGACGCCCGGACGGGTCGCGGTTGAAAAACTGTTTTTT
-	TRBV7-2	TRBJ2-7	TRBD2	CASSWTSAVSYEQYF	TGTGCCAGCAGCTGGACTAGCGCGGTCTCCTACGAGCAGTACTTC
-	TRBV2	TRBJ2-5	TRBD2	CASSGPSGTSGGAVQETQYF	TGTGCCAGCAGCGGACCTTCCGGGACTAGCGGGGGGGCGGTCCAAGAGACCCAGTACTTC
-	TRBV27	TRBJ1-1	TRBD1	CASRRGQGAGEAFF	TGTGCCAGCCGCCGGGGACAGGGGGCTGGTGAAGCTTTCTTT
-	TRBV6-1	TRBJ2-5	-	CASSGRGYNEQYF	TGTGCCAGCAGTGGGAGGGGATACAATGAGCAGTACTTC
-	TRBV29-1	TRBJ2-3	-	CSAPRALSTDTQYF	TGCAGCGCCCCCCGGGCTTTAAGCACAGATACGCAGTATTTT
-	TRBV29-1	TRBJ2-7	-	CSVGGPSYEQYF	TGCAGCGTTGGAGGCCCTTCCTACGAGCAGTACTTC
few	TRBV3-1	TRBJ2-5	-	CASSQRVGGETQYF	TGTGCCAGCAGCCAAAGGGTGGGAGGAGAGACCCAGTACTTC
few	TRBV7-9	TRBJ2-6	TRBD1	CASSPRGQGPGANVLTF	TGTGCCAGCTCGCCCAGAGGACAGGGCCCTGGGGCCAACGTCCTGACTTTC
once	TRBV7-2	TRBJ1-5	TRBD1	CASSYSGQGARGNQPQHF	TGTGCCAGCAGCTATTCGGGACAGGGGGCGCGGGGCAATCAGCCCCAGCATTTT
many	TRBV6-5	TRBJ2-7	-	CASSSLASGDEQYF	TGTGCCAGCAGTTCCCTCGCTAGTGGCGACGAGCAGTACTTC
once	TRBV4-3	TRBJ2-5	-	CASSQEATTQETQYF	TGCGCCAGCAGCCAAGAGGCGACGACGCAAGAGACCCAGTACTTC